This T cell receptor beta chain was obtained from a study of blood T cell repertoires in COVID-19. The overall study: The United States, Italy and Spain were the sources of the acute and convalescent COVID-19 samples.

Measured with immunoSEQ multiplex PCR; TCRdb has only the in-frame clones, and not every one. In the table there are 250,000 to 300,000 clones, about 88% of which are singletons. This clone was detected only a few times. A Seattle source enrolled patients during active infection and followed them longitudinally. Sequencing used peripheral blood. The TCR was taken from a woman aged 65 to 85 with COVID-19, enrolled during active disease.

The CDR3 loop is CASGASPGQGAETQYF. CDR3 DNA: TGTGCCAGCGGTGCCTCCCCAGGACAGGGGGCAGAGACCCAGTACTTC. The rearrangement joins TRBV6-1 to TRBJ2-5; 11 nucleotides align to TRBD1. The CDR3 consists of 16 residues. V lost 8 bases to trimming and J lost 4 bases; unmatched junction nucleotides: 12. Germline V CDR1 and CDR2: MNHNS, SASEGT.